This TCR beta chain was captured by sequencing in a study of blood T cell repertoires in COVID-19. The overall study: The United States, Italy and Spain were the sources of the acute and convalescent COVID-19 samples. The analysed material was cDNA or gDNA that came from T cells, B-cell-depleted T cells, or PBMCs.

The germline V gene has CDR1 MNHEY and CDR2 SMNVEV (reference sequence). V was shortened by 2 bases and J by 14 bases, with 10 bases between the two germline ends. The CDR3 is 12 amino acids. Only a few counts were recorded for this clone. Per the study methods: Amplified reference gene primers provided the basis for estimating nucleated cell counts. Libraries were prepared by immunoSEQ multiplex PCR; TCRdb keeps only in-frame clonotypes and omits some of them. Clone size and V and J calls were adopted from that table, with D and trimming inferred from the DNA. Of about 140,000 clones listed, approximately 83% are singletons.

This clonotype was obtained from a woman aged 55-70 years with acute or convalescent COVID-19. This rearrangement joins TRBV27 to TRBJ1-6, with D possibly being TRBD1 (6 bases). Material: peripheral blood. CDR3: CASSLTKGALHF. DNA for the CDR3: TGTGCCAGCAGTTTAACTAAGGGGGCCCTCCACTTT.